This TCR beta chain was identified during a study of blood T cells in healthy people across ages. It was with a sample-barcoded 5' primer and a J-beta primer mix that a second PCR of roughly 6 to 11 cycles was run. TCRdb ran MiXCR on the 5' RACE reads and lists one entry per CDR3 protein. The table lists about 780,000 distinct CDR3 sequences, roughly 25% of them singletons, with about 2.9% in the top ten. In its sample, this clonotype was seen a few times. Germline-derived CDR1 and CDR2 are MGHDK and SYGVNS. V shed 6 bases and J shed 5 bases, with 6 bases lying between them. There are 11 residues in the CDR3. This sample was also put to use in a study of T cells of mothers and their children.

Sequencing was done on a sample of blood. The chain uses TRBV25-1 and TRBJ2-3, with D uncertain. The sequence derives from a boy younger than 18 in good health. The CDR3 bases are TGTGCCAGCAGACAGCAAGATACGCAGTATTTT. Translation gives CASRQQDTQYF.